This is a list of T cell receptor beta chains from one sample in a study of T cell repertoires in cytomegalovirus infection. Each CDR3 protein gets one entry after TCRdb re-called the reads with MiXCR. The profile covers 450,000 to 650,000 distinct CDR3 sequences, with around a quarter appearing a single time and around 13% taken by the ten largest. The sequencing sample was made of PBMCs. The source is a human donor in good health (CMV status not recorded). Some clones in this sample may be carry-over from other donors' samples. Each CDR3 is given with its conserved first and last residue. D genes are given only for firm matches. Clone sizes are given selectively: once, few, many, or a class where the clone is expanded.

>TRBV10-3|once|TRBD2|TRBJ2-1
CADWAGAGGPEEQFF
TGTGCCGACTGGGCGGGGGCGGGAGGGCCGGAAGAGCAGTTCTTC
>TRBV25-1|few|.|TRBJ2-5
CASSGAVQETQYF
TGTGCCAGCAGTGGGGCGGTGCAAGAGACCCAGTACTTC
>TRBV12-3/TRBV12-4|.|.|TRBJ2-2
CASSLELRRKRTGELFF
TGTGCCAGCAGTTTAGAACTGCGGAGAAAGCGCACCGGGGAGCTGTTTTTT
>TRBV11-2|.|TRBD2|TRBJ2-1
CASSLVSSSGDYNEQFF
TGTGCCAGCAGCTTAGTTTCCAGCAGCGGGGATTACAATGAGCAGTTCTTC
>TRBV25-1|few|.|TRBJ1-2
CASGGMRADLGGYTF
TGTGCCAGCGGGGGGATGAGGGCCGACCTTGGAGGCTACACCTTC
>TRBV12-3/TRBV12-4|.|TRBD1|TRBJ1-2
CASRPYRGRGIGYGYTF
TGTGCCAGCAGGCCGTACAGGGGGCGCGGTATTGGCTATGGCTACACCTTC
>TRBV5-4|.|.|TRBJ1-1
CASSLGVQYHEAFF
TGTGCCAGCAGCTTGGGTGTCCAGTACCATGAAGCTTTCTTT
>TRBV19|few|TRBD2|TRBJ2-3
CASSRRGGSATQYF
TGTGCCAGTAGTCGACGCGGGGGATCCGCTACGCAGTATTTT
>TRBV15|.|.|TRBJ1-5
CATSRGESAIQPQHF
TGTGCCACCAGCAGAGGTGAGAGCGCAATTCAGCCCCAGCATTTT
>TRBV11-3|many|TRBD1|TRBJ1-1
CASSPNDRGSTEAFF
TGTGCCAGCAGCCCGAATGACAGGGGGTCTACTGAAGCTTTCTTT
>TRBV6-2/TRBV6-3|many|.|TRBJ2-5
CASRGPGRETQYF
TGTGCCAGCAGAGGTCCGGGACGGGAGACCCAGTACTTC
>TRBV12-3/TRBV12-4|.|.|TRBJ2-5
CASSFGGGDETQYF
TGTGCCAGCAGTTTCGGTGGAGGGGATGAGACCCAGTACTTC
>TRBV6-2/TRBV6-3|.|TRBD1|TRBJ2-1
CASSRSGTVSRGDNEQFF
TGTGCCAGCAGCAGATCCGGGACAGTGAGTAGAGGGGACAATGAGCAGTTCTTC
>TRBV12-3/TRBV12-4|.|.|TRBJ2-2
CASRSKGELFF
TGTGCCAGCAGGTCAAAGGGGGAGCTGTTTTTT
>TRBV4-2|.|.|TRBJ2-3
CASSQGEREDTQYF
TGTGCCAGCAGCCAGGGGGAAAGGGAGGATACGCAGTATTTT
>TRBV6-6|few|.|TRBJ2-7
CASSYGGQILRNEQYF
TGTGCCAGCAGTTACGGTGGACAGATCCTTCGGAACGAGCAGTACTTC
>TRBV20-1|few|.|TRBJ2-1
CSARDTGWSYNEQFF
TGCAGTGCTAGGGACACAGGGTGGTCCTACAATGAGCAGTTCTTC